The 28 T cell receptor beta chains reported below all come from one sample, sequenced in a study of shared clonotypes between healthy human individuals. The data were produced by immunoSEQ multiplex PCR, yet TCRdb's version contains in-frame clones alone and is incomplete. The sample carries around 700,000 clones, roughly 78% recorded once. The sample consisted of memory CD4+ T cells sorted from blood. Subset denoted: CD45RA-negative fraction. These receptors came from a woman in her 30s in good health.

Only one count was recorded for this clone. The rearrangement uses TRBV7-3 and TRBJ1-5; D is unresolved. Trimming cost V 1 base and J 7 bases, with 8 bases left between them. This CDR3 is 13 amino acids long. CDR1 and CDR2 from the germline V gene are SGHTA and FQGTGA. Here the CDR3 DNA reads TGTGCCAGCAGCTTAAGGATCTACCAGCCCCAGCATTTT. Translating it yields CASSLRIYQPQHF.

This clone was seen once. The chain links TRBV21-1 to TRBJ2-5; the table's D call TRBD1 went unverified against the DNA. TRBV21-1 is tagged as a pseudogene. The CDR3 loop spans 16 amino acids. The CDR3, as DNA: TGTGCCAGCAGCAAAGCTTCGGTCAGGTACCAAGAGACCCAGTACTTC. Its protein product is CASSKASVRYQETQYF.

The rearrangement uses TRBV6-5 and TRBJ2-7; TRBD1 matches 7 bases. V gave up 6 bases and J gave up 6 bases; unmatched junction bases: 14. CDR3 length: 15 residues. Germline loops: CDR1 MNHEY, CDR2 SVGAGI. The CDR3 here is CASRLHRDRTSEQYF. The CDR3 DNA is TGTGCCAGCAGACTCCACCGGGACAGAACGTCCGAGCAGTACTTC.

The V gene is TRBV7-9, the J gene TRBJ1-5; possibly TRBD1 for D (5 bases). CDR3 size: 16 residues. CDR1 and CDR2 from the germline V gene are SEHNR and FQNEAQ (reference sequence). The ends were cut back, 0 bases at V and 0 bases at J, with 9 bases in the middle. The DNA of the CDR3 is TGTGCCAGCAGCTTAGCCGACAGTTATAGCAATCAGCCCCAGCATTTT. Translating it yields CASSLADSYSNQPQHF.

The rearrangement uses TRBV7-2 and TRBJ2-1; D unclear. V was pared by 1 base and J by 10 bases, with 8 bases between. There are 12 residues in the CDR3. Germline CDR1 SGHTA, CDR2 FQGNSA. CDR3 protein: CASSLVSEEQFF. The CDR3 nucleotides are TGTGCCAGCAGCTTAGTTTCCGAAGAGCAGTTCTTC.

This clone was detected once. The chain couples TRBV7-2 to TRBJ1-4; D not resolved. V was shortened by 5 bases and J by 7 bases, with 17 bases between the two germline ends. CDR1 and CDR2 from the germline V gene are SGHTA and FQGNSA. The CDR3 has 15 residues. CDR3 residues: CASSRGDGMSEKLFF. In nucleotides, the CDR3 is TGTGCCAGCAGCCGTGGAGATGGGATGAGTGAAAAACTGTTTTTT. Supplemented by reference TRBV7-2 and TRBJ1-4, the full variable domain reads GAGVSQSPSNKVTEKGKDVELRCDPISGHTALYWYRQSLGQGLEFLIYFQGNSAPDKSGLPSDRFSAERTGGSVSTLTIQRTQQEDSAVYLCASSRGDGMSEKLFFGSGTQLSVL.

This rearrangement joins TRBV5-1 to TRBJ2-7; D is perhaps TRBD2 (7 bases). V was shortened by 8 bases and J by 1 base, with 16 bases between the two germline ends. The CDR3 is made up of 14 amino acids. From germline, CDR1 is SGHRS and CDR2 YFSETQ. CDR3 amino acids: CASSGGGASYEQYF. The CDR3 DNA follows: TGCGCCAGTAGCGGTGGGGGGGCGTCCTACGAGCAGTACTTC.

CDR3 DNA sequence: TGTGCCAGTAGTATAAGAGGACGGGGACAGGGTTTCGAAAAACTGTTTTTT. Translation gives CASSIRGRGQGFEKLFF. The V gene is TRBV19, the J gene TRBJ1-4; the match to TRBD1 covers 9 bases. The ends lost 2 bases at V and 8 bases at J; junction bases unmatched: 12. Germline V gene lookup returns CDR1 LNHDA and CDR2 SQIVND (reference sequence). The CDR3 covers 17 residues.

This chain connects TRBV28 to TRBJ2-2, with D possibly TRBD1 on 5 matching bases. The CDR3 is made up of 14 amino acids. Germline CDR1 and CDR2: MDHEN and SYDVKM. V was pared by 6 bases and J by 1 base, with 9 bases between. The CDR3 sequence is CASRGAGNTGELFF. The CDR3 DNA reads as TGTGCCAGCAGAGGGGCAGGGAACACCGGGGAGCTGTTTTTT. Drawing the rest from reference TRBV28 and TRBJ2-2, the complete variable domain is DVKVTQSSRYLVKRTGEKVFLECVQDMDHENMFWYRQDPGLGLRLIYFSYDVKMKEKGDIPEGYSVSREKKERFSLILESASTNQTSMYLCASRGAGNTGELFFGEGSRLTVL.

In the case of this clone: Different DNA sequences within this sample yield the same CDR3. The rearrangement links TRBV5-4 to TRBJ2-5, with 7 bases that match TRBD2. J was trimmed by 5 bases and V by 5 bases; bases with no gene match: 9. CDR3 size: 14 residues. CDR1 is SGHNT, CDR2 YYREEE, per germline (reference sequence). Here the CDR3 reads CASSLRLAGETQYF. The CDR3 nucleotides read TGTGCCAGCAGTCTAAGACTAGCCGGGGAGACCCAGTACTTC.

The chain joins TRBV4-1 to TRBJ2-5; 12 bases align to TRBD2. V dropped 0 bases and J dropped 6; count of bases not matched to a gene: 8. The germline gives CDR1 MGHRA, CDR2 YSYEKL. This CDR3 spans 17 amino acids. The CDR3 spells CASSQDSTSGRIKTQYF. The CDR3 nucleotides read TGCGCCAGCAGCCAAGATAGTACTAGCGGGAGGATAAAGACCCAGTACTTC.

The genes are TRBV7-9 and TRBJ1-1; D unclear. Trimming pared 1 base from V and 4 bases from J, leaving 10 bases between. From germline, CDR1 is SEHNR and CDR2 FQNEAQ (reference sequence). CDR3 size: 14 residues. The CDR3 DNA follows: TGTGCCAGCAGCTTAGTCGCCGGACCCACTGAAGCTTTCTTT. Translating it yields CASSLVAGPTEAFF.

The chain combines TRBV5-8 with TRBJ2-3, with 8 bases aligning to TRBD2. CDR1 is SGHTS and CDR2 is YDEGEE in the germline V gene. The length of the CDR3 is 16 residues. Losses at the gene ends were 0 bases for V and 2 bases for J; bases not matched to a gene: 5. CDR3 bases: TGTGCCAGCAGCTTGGCCAGCGGGAGATCCACAGATACGCAGTATTTT. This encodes CASSLASGRSTDTQYF.

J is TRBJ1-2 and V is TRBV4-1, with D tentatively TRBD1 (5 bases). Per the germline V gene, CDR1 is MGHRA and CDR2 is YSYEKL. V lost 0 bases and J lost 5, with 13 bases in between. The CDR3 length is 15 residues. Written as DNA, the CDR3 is TGCGCCAGCAGCCAAGATCCCAGGGACTGGTATGGCTACACCTTC. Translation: CASSQDPRDWYGYTF.

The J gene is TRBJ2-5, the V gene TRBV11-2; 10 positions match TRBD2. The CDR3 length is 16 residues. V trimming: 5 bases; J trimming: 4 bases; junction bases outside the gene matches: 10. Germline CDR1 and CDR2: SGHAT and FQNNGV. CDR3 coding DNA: TGTGCCAGCAGCAAAACGACTAGCGGGCTTTTAGAGACCCAGTACTTC. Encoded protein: CASSKTTSGLLETQYF. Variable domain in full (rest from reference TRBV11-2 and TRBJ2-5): EAGVAQSPRYKIIEKRQSVAFWCNPISGHATLYWYQQILGQGPKLLIQFQNNGVVDDSQLPKDRFSAERLKGVDSTLKIQPAKLEDSAVYLCASSKTTSGLLETQYFGPGTRLLVL.

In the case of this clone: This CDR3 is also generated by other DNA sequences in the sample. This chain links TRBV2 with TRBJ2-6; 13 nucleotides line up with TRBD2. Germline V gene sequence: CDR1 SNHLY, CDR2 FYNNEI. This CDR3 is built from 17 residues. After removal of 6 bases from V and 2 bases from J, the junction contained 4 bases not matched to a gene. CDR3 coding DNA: TGTGCCAGCAGCGGACTAGCGGGAGACCCTGGGGCCAACGTCCTGACTTTC. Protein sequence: CASSGLAGDPGANVLTF.

CDR3 DNA sequence: TGTGCCAGCAGCCCCAACTATGGCTACACCTTC. Protein product: CASSPNYGYTF. The chain is built from TRBV6-6 and TRBJ1-2; no firm D call. This CDR3 has 11 amino acids. Germline V CDR1 and CDR2: MNHNY, SVGAGI (reference sequence). V was cut by 6 bases and J by 2 bases, with 4 bases left in between.

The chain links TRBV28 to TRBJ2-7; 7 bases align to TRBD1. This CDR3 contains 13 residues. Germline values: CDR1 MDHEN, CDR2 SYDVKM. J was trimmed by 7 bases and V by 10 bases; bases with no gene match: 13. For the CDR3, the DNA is TGTGCCACCTCCGGACAGGTCCTACGTGAGCAGTACTTC. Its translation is CATSGQVLREQYF.

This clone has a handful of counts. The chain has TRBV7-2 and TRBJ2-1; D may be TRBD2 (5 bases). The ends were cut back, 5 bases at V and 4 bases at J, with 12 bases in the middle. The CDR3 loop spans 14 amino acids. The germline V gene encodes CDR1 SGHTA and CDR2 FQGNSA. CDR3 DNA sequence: TGTGCCAGCAGCCACTCTAGCACGTACAATGAGCAGTTCTTC. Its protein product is CASSHSSTYNEQFF. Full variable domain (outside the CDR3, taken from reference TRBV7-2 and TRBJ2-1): GAGVSQSPSNKVTEKGKDVELRCDPISGHTALYWYRQSLGQGLEFLIYFQGNSAPDKSGLPSDRFSAERTGGSVSTLTIQRTQQEDSAVYLCASSHSSTYNEQFFGPGTRLTVL.

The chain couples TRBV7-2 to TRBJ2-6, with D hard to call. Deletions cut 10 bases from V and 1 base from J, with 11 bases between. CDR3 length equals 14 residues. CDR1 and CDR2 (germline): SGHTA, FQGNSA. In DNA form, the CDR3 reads TGTGCCACCGACGGAAAGTCTGGGGCCAACGTCCTGACTTTC. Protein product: CATDGKSGANVLTF.

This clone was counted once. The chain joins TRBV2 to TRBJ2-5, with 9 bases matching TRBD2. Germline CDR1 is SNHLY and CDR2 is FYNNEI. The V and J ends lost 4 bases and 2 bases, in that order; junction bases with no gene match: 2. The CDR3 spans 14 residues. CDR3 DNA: TGTGCCAGCAGTGCTGGACTAGCGCAAGAGACCCAGTACTTC. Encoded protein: CASSAGLAQETQYF.

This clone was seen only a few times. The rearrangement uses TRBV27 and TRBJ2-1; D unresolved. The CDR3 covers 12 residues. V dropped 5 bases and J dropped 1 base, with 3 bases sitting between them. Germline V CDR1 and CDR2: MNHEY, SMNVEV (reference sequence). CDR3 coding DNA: TGTGCCAGCAGTGAATCCTACAATGAGCAGTTCTTC. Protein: CASSESYNEQFF.

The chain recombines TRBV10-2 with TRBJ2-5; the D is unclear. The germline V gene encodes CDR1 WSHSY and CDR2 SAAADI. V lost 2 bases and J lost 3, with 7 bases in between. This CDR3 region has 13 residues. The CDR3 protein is CASSEIPKETQYF. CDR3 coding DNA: TGCGCCAGCAGTGAGATCCCTAAAGAGACCCAGTACTTC.

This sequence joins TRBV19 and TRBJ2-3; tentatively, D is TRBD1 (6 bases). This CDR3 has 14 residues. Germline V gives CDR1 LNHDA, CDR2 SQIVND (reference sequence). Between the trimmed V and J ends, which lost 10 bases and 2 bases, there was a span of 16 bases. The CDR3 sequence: CATHTTGSTDTQYF. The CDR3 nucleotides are TGTGCCACCCATACGACAGGTTCCACAGATACGCAGTATTTT. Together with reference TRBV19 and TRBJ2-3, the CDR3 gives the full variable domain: DGGITQSPKYLFRKEGQNVTLSCEQNLNHDAMYWYRQDPGQGLRLIYYSQIVNDFQKGDIAEGYSVSREKKESFPLTVTSAQKNPTAFYLCATHTTGSTDTQYFGPGTRLTVL.

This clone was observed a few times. Here the CDR3 DNA reads TGTGCCAGCAGGGGGTCGGCGTCGAACACTGAAGCTTTCTTT. This translates into CASRGSASNTEAFF. This chain connects TRBV27 to TRBJ1-1; D remains ambiguous. The V and J ends lost 6 bases and 1 base respectively, with 12 bases between them. There are 14 residues in the CDR3. CDR1 MNHEY and CDR2 SMNVEV come from the germline V gene (reference sequence).

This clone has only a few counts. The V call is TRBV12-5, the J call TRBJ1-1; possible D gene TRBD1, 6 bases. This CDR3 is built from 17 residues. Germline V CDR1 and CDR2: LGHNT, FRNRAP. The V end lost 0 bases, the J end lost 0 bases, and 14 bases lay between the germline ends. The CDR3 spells CASGLVHTGTMNTEAFF. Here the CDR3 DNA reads TGTGCTAGTGGTTTGGTACACACAGGGACTATGAACACTGAAGCTTTCTTT.

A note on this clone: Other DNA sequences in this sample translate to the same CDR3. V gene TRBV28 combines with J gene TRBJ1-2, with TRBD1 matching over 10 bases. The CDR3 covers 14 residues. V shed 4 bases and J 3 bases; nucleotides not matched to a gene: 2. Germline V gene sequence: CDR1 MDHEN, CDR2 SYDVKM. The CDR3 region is CASSSGQGDYGYTF. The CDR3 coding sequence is TGTGCCAGCAGTTCAGGACAGGGGGACTATGGCTACACCTTC.

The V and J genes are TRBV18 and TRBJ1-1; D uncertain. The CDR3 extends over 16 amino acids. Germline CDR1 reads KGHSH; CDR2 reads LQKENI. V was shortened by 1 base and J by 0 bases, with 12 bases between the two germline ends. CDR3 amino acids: CASSPQIGAMNTEAFF. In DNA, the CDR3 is TGTGCCAGCTCACCACAGATCGGAGCCATGAACACTGAAGCTTTCTTT.